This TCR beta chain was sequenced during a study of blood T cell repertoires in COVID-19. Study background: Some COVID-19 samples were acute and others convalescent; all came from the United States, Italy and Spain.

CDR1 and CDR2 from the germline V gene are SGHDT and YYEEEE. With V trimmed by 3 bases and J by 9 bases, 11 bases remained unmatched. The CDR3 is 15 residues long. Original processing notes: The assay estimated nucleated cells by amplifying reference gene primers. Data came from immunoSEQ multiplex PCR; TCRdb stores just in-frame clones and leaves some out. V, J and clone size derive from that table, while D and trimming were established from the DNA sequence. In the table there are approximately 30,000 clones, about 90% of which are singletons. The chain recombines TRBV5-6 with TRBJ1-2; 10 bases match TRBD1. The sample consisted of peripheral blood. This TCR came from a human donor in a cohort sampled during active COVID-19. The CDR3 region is CASSWIGQGVIRYTF. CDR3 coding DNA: TGTGCCAGCAGCTGGATTGGACAGGGGGTGATACGCTACACCTTC.